These T cell receptor beta chains were read from a single sample in a study of T cell changes during pregnancy in multiple sclerosis. Clones were sequenced by immunoSEQ multiplex PCR, and TCRdb holds only the in-frame ones, with some missing. The sample lists fewer than 55,000 clones, more than 70% seen once, with approximately 5.8% in the top ten. Sequencing used CD8+ T cells from peripheral blood mononuclear cells, obtained after pregnancy. Every receptor here comes from a female donor in good health, enrolled as a control in a pregnancy study. CDR3s include the opening cysteine and the closing phenylalanine or tryptophan. A D gene is named only where the DNA matches it firmly. Expanded clones are given a class, and other clones once, few, many or no size at all.

V: TRBV4-1; size: -; J: TRBJ2-3; D: -; CDR3: CASSQERQARDTQYF; DNA: TGCGCCAGCAGCCAAGAGCGACAGGCCAGAGATACGCAGTATTTT
V: TRBV9; size: -; J: TRBJ2-3; D: TRBD2; CDR3: CASSVSVGLDRTDTQYF; DNA: TGTGCCAGCAGCGTGAGTGTGGGACTAGACCGCACAGATACGCAGTATTTT
V: TRBV5-6; size: -; J: TRBJ2-7; D: -; CDR3: CASSLDRLDEQYF; DNA: TGTGCCAGCAGTTTAGACAGGTTAGACGAGCAGTACTTC
V: TRBV9; size: -; J: TRBJ2-3; D: -; CDR3: CASSVGALIADTQYF; DNA: TGTGCCAGCAGCGTAGGGGCGCTTATTGCAGATACGCAGTATTTT
V: TRBV7-2; size: once; J: TRBJ2-5; D: TRBD2; CDR3: CASSLIPGLAGGPQETQYF; DNA: TGTGCCAGCAGCTTAATACCAGGCCTAGCGGGGGGCCCGCAAGAGACCCAGTACTTC
V: TRBV11-3; size: -; J: TRBJ2-7; D: TRBD1; CDR3: CASSHRQGIGEQYF; DNA: TGTGCCAGCAGCCACCGACAGGGGATTGGGGAGCAGTACTTC
V: TRBV5-8; size: -; J: TRBJ2-1; D: -; CDR3: CASSLEQAYNEQFF; DNA: TGTGCCAGCAGCTTGGAACAGGCCTACAATGAGCAGTTCTTC
V: TRBV2; size: -; J: TRBJ2-2; D: TRBD2; CDR3: CASSAGTRATGELFF; DNA: TGTGCCAGCAGTGCCGGGACTAGAGCCACCGGGGAGCTGTTTTTT
V: TRBV5-4; size: -; J: TRBJ2-5; D: -; CDR3: CASSLAWGVVKETQYF; DNA: TGTGCCAGCAGCTTGGCTTGGGGGGTTGTAAAAGAGACCCAGTACTTC
V: TRBV7-6; size: -; J: TRBJ2-6; D: TRBD1; CDR3: CASSSGGLLSGANVLTF; DNA: TGTGCCAGCAGCTCAGGGGGTCTCCTCTCTGGGGCCAACGTCCTGACTTTC
V: TRBV5-5; size: -; J: TRBJ2-1; D: TRBD2; CDR3: CASSQDGPGGPSNEQFF; DNA: TGTGCCAGCAGCCAAGACGGTCCGGGGGGGCCGAGCAATGAGCAGTTCTTC
V: TRBV2; size: -; J: TRBJ1-4; D: TRBD1; CDR3: CASSGAGQEKLFF; DNA: TGTGCCAGCAGTGGCGCGGGACAGGAAAAACTGTTTTTT
V: TRBV5-5; size: -; J: TRBJ1-2; D: -; CDR3: CASSLAIVYGYTF; DNA: TGTGCCAGCAGCTTGGCGATAGTCTATGGCTACACCTTC
V: TRBV7-9; size: -; J: TRBJ2-5; D: -; CDR3: CASLPRAGAEQETQYF; DNA: TGTGCCAGCCTCCCGAGGGCGGGGGCCGAACAAGAGACCCAGTACTTC
V: TRBV29-1; size: -; J: TRBJ1-3; D: -; CDR3: CSVKELPSGNTIYF; DNA: TGCAGCGTAAAAGAACTCCCCTCTGGAAACACCATATATTTT
V: TRBV9; size: -; J: TRBJ2-2; D: -; CDR3: CASSPQGTGELFF; DNA: TGTGCCAGCAGCCCCCAGGGTACCGGGGAGCTGTTTTTT
V: TRBV19; size: -; J: TRBJ2-7; D: TRBD1; CDR3: CASSKTGAYEQYF; DNA: TGTGCCAGTAGCAAGACAGGGGCCTACGAGCAGTACTTC
V: TRBV5-4; size: -; J: TRBJ2-5; D: -; CDR3: CASSSGAGVYSYETQYF; DNA: TGTGCCAGCAGCTCGGGGGCGGGGGTCTATTCCTACGAGACCCAGTACTTC
V: TRBV7-8; size: -; J: TRBJ2-1; D: TRBD1; CDR3: CASIMRDHRGQDNEQFF; DNA: TGTGCCAGCATCATGAGGGACCACAGGGGGCAAGACAATGAGCAGTTCTTC
V: TRBV5-1; size: -; J: TRBJ2-7; D: TRBD1; CDR3: CASSSPRTGGYEQYF; DNA: TGCGCCAGCAGCTCGCCCCGGACAGGGGGCTACGAGCAGTACTTC
V: TRBV7-9; size: -; J: TRBJ1-4; D: TRBD1; CDR3: CASSPATGLGEKLFF; DNA: TGTGCCAGCAGTCCAGCGACAGGGCTGGGAGAAAAACTGTTTTTT
V: TRBV9; size: -; J: TRBJ2-3; D: -; CDR3: CASSVGGGIADTQYF; DNA: TGTGCCAGCAGCGTAGGTGGCGGCATAGCGGATACGCAGTATTTT